This TCR beta chain comes out of a study of cytomegalovirus exposure and HLA in healthy donors (dated by TCRdb to the late 2010s). A note on the overall study: An earlier analysis of several hundred of the donors reported 250 to 300 Gb of sequence data and 100 million to 140 million unique TCR beta sequences from 150 million to 200 million T cells. Around 320 gigabases of sequencing data and 70 million to 100 million unique TCR sequences were included in an early release covering roughly 600 HLA-typed donors. The genetic ancestry cluster associated with self-reported Caucasian donors included 81% of the approximately 400 genotyped donors. The aim of the study was to test whether cataloging public T cell receptors could identify signatures of past pathogen exposure. Using immunosequencing, the study profiled T cell repertoires from around 680 subjects and related those repertoires to cytomegalovirus serostatus. Besides the first cohort of approximately 670 subjects, a separate validation cohort made up of 95 to 150 different subjects was used. The study combined high-throughput TCR immunosequencing, statistical association of individual TCRs with disease status, and machine learning to predict cytomegalovirus infection status. To study patterns of TCR occurrence, a later analysis re-analyzed previously published TCR beta repertoires from 550 to 800 donors and added high-resolution HLA genotyping. The later analysis used no new phenotypic data to find candidate immune exposures, relying instead on TCR beta sequences and their occurrence across donors. An earlier analysis of a few hundred of the donors applied high-throughput TCR beta sequencing to assess whether each TCR beta V gene segment acted as functional or pseudogenic. Donor age, sex, ethnicity and CMV serostatus were compiled together with the repertoire data. A later genetic analysis took genome-wide SNP genotypes for 398 of the 666 donors and used that subset as a discovery cohort. Every discovery cohort repertoire had been produced on one sequencing platform. HLA typing included class I and class II loci at four-digit resolution. The number of typed donors differed by locus: 629-630 for A, B, C, DRB1 and DQB1; some 540 for DQA1; 600 to 610 for DPA1; and around 450 for DPB1. A few DR-DQ haplotypes were handled as single units for association and clustering because linkage in the cohort was strong. Across some 400 genotyped donors of the cohort, an average of roughly 230,000 unique TCR beta nucleotide sequences per donor were sequenced, and 15% to 20% of those sequences were non-productive.

Preparation of the library involved the immunoSEQ multiplex PCR assay. The multiplex PCR relied on a mix of 60 forward primers for TCR Vbeta segments and 13 reverse primers for TCR Jbeta segments. The CDR3 region of rearranged TCR beta genes was amplified from genomic DNA with a multiplex PCR assay. Amplified TCR beta libraries were sequenced as 87-base-pair reads on the Illumina HiSeq System. The original methods were these. In a later analysis, roughly 80 million unique TCR beta chains were counted across the approximately 640 repertoires, and around 11 million of these chains were shared by at least two donors. Raw reads were error-corrected and collapsed into unique sequences by a nearest-neighbor algorithm in which closely related sequences were merged to remove PCR and sequencing errors. CDR3 sequences were aligned to IMGT reference sequences to assign V, D and J gene segments. Each retained sequence needed at least a six-nucleotide match to both a V gene segment and a J gene segment. Rearrangements were classified as productive when the CDR3 lacked stop codons and remained in frame with V and J, and all other rearrangements were classified as non-productive. CDR3 was defined by IMGT convention, running from the second conserved V-encoded cysteine to the conserved J-encoded phenylalanine. Sequences without an unambiguous match to a single V gene segment were excluded from the earlier analysis of 450 to 650 of the donors. In an earlier analysis of approximately 590 of the donors, V segments were called functional above 56.7% productive rearrangements and were called segregating when the between-donor standard deviation exceeded 5%. A statistical classification framework was built for diagnosing cytomegalovirus status from the catalog of TCR beta chain sequences. V and J gene assignment, in a later analysis, came from comparing TCR nucleotide sequences with IMGT/GENE-DB human TR gene sequences. Using the TCRdist pipeline, a later analysis assigned CDR3 sequences along with most-parsimonious VDJ recombination scenarios. In a later analysis, each TCR beta chain was defined by its CDR3 amino acid sequence together with its V-gene family, and reads lacking a unique V-gene family were excluded. In a later analysis, approximately 590 highly shared, low-generation-probability nucleotide sequences were removed to address suspected cross-contamination and a sequencing artifact. In a later analysis, a clonal expansion index was calculated for each public chain from normalized within-repertoire ranks of inferred template counts. A later analysis computed generation probabilities with a VDJ recombination model fitted to out-of-frame rearrangements, and checked the results against IGoR. A later analysis scored TCR-TCR, TCR-HLA and TCR-CMV co-occurrence with hypergeometric tests, applying a repertoire-size bias correction to TCR pairs. In a later analysis, false discovery rates were estimated by permuting HLA or CMV assignments 20 times. In a later analysis, co-occurring TCRs were grouped using DBSCAN, with TCRdist sequence similarity added in when clustering inside HLA-allele-positive subsets. For co-occurrence clustering, repertoires with fewer than 30,000 or more than 120,000 public chains were excluded, along with roughly five repertoires with anomalous nucleotide sharing. In TCRdb, the immuneACCESS table is reduced to in-frame sequences with V and J assigned. These tables do not hold every clone; where another copy was compared, an unresolved V gene accounts for under half, and the others remain unexplained. Clone size and the V and J calls come from that table; the DNA yielded D and trimming. Recorded for this sample are 180,000 or so clones; approximately 84% of them occurred a single time. The ten most abundant clones make up approximately 2.9% of the sample.

On the study overall, not on this receptor specifically: The authors suggested that the approach could potentially be extended to other disease states and immunological phenotypes. Some IMGT-functional V segments, including TRBV6-2 and TRBV6-3, could not be told apart with the 87-base-pair reads, so those segments were excluded. A group of highly shared sequence variants was considered likely to be a technical artifact of the sequencing pipeline. For the cohort, immune exposure information was limited to CMV serostatus. A later analysis associated 15,000 to 20,000 TCR beta sequences with specific HLA alleles at a false discovery rate of 0.05. The study gave a list of over 150 TCR beta chains associated with cytomegalovirus. A later analysis reported that several top co-occurrence clusters appeared linked to parvovirus B19, influenza, CMV and Epstein-Barr virus. Assigning TCR associations to individual alleles was difficult when HLA alleles, especially DR and DQ, strongly co-occurred. Linkage disequilibrium might explain the correlated functional status among segregating V segments, but an unknown experimental factor could not be ruled out. Across donors, most TCR sequences were observed very rarely, whereas some public TCRs were present in many individuals. Most CMV-associated TCR beta chains appeared to be HLA-restricted in a later analysis, and the HLA associations seemed to be driven largely by CMV exposure. An earlier analysis of 587 of the donors showed that most TCR beta V segments appeared in productive rearrangements either about 87% or about 30% of the time, which broadly matched IMGT annotations. A later analysis found that TCR association rates varied across HLA loci, with DRB1 alleles showing the most associated TCRs and HLA-C alleles the fewest. Presence/absence analyses assumed roughly uniform sequencing depth across donors, an assumption that may not hold. A later analysis found that HLA-associated TCR beta chains were more clonally expanded and had lower generation probabilities than equally common non-associated chains. A later genetic analysis reported fewer N-insertions in productive TCRs among donors in an Asian-associated ancestry cluster than the roughly 700-donor mean. Cytomegalovirus status was reported to be diagnosed by the classifier with high specificity and sensitivity in both the original and validation cohorts. An association between a missense DCLRE1C variant and V-gene and J-gene trimming of TCR beta chains was found in a later genetic analysis and replicated in an independent cohort. A few of the identified cytomegalovirus-associated TCR beta chains were confirmed in vitro to be specific for cytomegalovirus antigens. A further reported finding was that TCR beta sequences accurately predicted the HLA-A and HLA-B alleles for most subjects in the first cohort. Because counts were too low, approximately 18 rarely observed V segments, including chromosome 9 orphons, were excluded from the earlier analysis of 587 of the donors. Because HLA typing was missing for some donors at each locus, association tests included only the typed subset. This cohort had only TCR beta chains sequenced, and the lack of alpha or paired-chain data limited which features could be detected.

From the germline V gene, CDR1 is SGHNT and CDR2 is YENEEA. V loses 1 base of germline sequence and J loses 1 base, and the interval between the two ends is 12 bases. The CDR3 measures 16 amino acids from cysteine to phenylalanine. Here the CDR3 DNA is all that survives: 48 bases in frame from base 1. About this clone itself: The antigen it recognizes is unknown. Base qualities are not recorded, but no much larger clone differs from it by a single base.

In total, fewer than 750 healthy bone marrow donors made up the cohort. All cohort members were sampled while nominally healthy, although unrecorded immune exposures were likely present. The donor tested CMV seronegative and was one of the 352 seronegative cohort members. Each donor provided a peripheral blood sample, and peripheral blood mononuclear cells were used for TCR beta sequencing. The Qiagen DNeasy Blood Extraction Kit was used to extract genomic DNA from the blood cell samples. This clonotype was sampled from a female donor in good health and CMV-seronegative. Sequencing used PBMCs. In this chain, TRBV11-3 is recombined with TRBJ2-3, with a weak D call of TRBD2 (5 bases match). The CDR3 is CASSLGGASRTDTQYF. The sequence in DNA is TGTGCCAGCAGCTTAGGGGGAGCTAGCCGCACAGATACGCAGTATTTT.